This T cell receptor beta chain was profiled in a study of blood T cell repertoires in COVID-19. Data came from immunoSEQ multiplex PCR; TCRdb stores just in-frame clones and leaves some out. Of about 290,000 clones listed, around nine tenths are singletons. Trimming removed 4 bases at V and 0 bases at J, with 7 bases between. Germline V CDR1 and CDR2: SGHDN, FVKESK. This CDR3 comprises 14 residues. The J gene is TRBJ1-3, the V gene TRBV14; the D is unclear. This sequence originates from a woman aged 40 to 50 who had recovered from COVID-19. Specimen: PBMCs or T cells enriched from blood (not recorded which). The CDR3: CASSRGSSGNTIYF. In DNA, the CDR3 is TGTGCCAGCAGCCGAGGGTCCTCTGGAAACACCATATATTTT.